This entry is about one T cell receptor beta chain. This clone was detected only a few times. This receptor's antigen is unknown. No clone much larger than this one lies a single base away; base qualities are absent. The cohort was made up of 500 to 800 healthy bone marrow donors. At the time of sampling, every cohort member was nominally healthy, though immune exposures that went unrecorded were likely present. The donor tested CMV seronegative, placing the donor among the 352 seronegative members of the cohort. A peripheral blood sample was provided by each donor, and peripheral blood mononuclear cells were used for TCR beta sequencing. The Qiagen DNeasy Blood Extraction Kit was used to extract genomic DNA from the blood cell samples. The sample originates from a study of cytomegalovirus exposure and HLA in healthy donors (dated by TCRdb to 2015 to 2018). For the wider study: In an earlier analysis of several hundred of the donors, around 300 Gb of sequence data and approximately 100 million unique TCR beta sequences from about 190 million T cells were reported. Every repertoire in the discovery cohort had been generated on one and the same sequencing platform. A later analysis re-examined previously published TCR beta repertoires from more than 600 donors and added high-resolution HLA genotyping to investigate patterns of TCR occurrence. Besides the first cohort of hundreds of subjects, a separate validation cohort made up of about 120 different subjects was used. In the later analysis, no new phenotypic data were used to find candidate immune exposures; instead, reliance was placed on TCR beta sequences and their occurrence across donors. Both class I and class II loci were covered by HLA typing, at four-digit resolution. Four to six DR-DQ haplotypes were handled as single units for association and clustering, since linkage in the cohort was strong. An early release that covered roughly 600 HLA-typed donors contained around 300 gigabases of sequencing data and approximately 85 million unique TCR sequences. Typing coverage differed by locus: A, B, C, DRB1 and DQB1 were typed in about 629-630 donors, DQA1 in about 560, DPA1 in 600 to 610, and DPB1 in 400 to 480. The study used immunosequencing to profile the T cell repertoires of more than 650 subjects and linked those repertoires to cytomegalovirus serostatus. Across 300 to 500 genotyped donors of the cohort, an average of 235,054 unique TCR beta nucleotide sequences per donor were sequenced, and about a sixth of those sequences were non-productive. Among the roughly 400 genotyped donors, 75% to 90% belonged to the genetic ancestry cluster associated with self-reported Caucasian donors. Alongside the repertoire data, information on donor age, sex, ethnicity and CMV serostatus was compiled. High-throughput TCR immunosequencing, statistical association of individual TCRs with disease status, and machine learning were combined to predict cytomegalovirus infection status. The study aimed to test whether signatures of past pathogen exposure could be identified by cataloging public T cell receptors. Genome-wide SNP genotypes for about 55% of the roughly 670 donors were used in a later genetic analysis, which treated that subset as a discovery cohort. In an earlier analysis of 500 to 650 of the donors, high-throughput TCR beta sequencing was used to judge whether each TCR beta V gene segment behaved as functional or pseudogenic.

The CDR3 runs 13 residues from the cysteine to the phenylalanine. Just the 39-base CDR3 DNA is kept, in frame starting at base 1. V has 8 bases trimmed and J has 5 bases trimmed; junction bases matching no gene number 6. CDR1 and CDR2, looked up from the germline V gene (reference sequence), are LNHDA and SQIVND. General findings and caveats noted by the study authors: The study gave a list of 150 to 200 TCR beta chains associated with cytomegalovirus. A later analysis found that most CMV-associated TCR beta chains appeared HLA-restricted, with HLA associations seemingly driven largely by CMV exposure. According to a later genetic analysis, donors in an Asian-associated ancestry cluster had fewer N-insertions in productive TCRs than the approximately 650-donor mean. A later analysis found that TCR association rates varied across HLA loci, with DRB1 alleles showing the most associated TCRs and HLA-C alleles the fewest. Because counts were too low, 15 to 20 rarely observed V segments, including chromosome 9 orphons, were excluded from the earlier analysis of 587 of the donors. Because HLA typing was unavailable for some donors at each locus, only the typed subset was used in association tests. In an earlier analysis of about 540 of the donors, most TCR beta V segments were observed in productive rearrangements about 90% or about 30% of the time, broadly matching IMGT annotations. At a false discovery rate of 0.05, a later analysis linked 16,951 TCR beta sequences to specific HLA alleles. Linkage disequilibrium might explain the correlated functional status among segregating V segments, but an unknown experimental factor could not be excluded. For the cohort, immune exposure information was limited to CMV serostatus. The authors suggested that the approach could potentially be extended to other disease states and immunological phenotypes. When HLA alleles, especially DR and DQ, strongly co-occurred, TCR associations were difficult to assign to individual alleles. Three of the identified cytomegalovirus-associated TCR beta chains were confirmed in vitro to be specific for cytomegalovirus antigens. Some IMGT-functional V segments, including TRBV6-2 and TRBV6-3, could not be distinguished by the 87-base-pair reads and were therefore excluded. Across donors, most TCR sequences were observed very rarely, whereas some public TCRs were present in many individuals. A group of highly shared sequence variants was considered likely to be a technical artifact of the sequencing pipeline. In a later analysis, HLA-associated TCR beta chains were found to be more clonally expanded and to have lower generation probabilities than equally common non-associated chains. Presence/absence analyses assumed roughly uniform sequencing depth across donors, an assumption that may not hold. The classifier was reported to diagnose cytomegalovirus status with high specificity and sensitivity in both the original cohort and the validation cohort. In this cohort, only TCR beta chains were sequenced, and detectable features were limited by the absence of alpha or paired-chain data. V-gene and J-gene trimming of TCR beta chains was associated with a missense DCLRE1C variant in a later genetic analysis, and the association was replicated in an independent cohort. In a later analysis, several top co-occurrence clusters were reported to appear linked to parvovirus B19, influenza, CMV and Epstein-Barr virus. A further reported finding was that TCR beta sequences accurately predicted the HLA-A and HLA-B alleles for most subjects in the first cohort.

Library preparation was by the immunoSEQ multiplex PCR assay. A mixture of 60 forward primers for TCR Vbeta segments and 13 reverse primers for TCR Jbeta segments was used in the multiplex PCR. The CDR3 region of rearranged TCR beta genes was amplified from genomic DNA with a multiplex PCR assay. Amplified TCR beta libraries were sequenced as 87-base-pair reads on the Illumina HiSeq System. In the authors' own workflow: A later analysis counted some 80 million unique TCR beta chains across the 666 repertoires, and about 10 million of these chains were shared by at least two donors. A nearest-neighbor algorithm error-corrected the raw reads and collapsed the reads into unique sequences, merging closely related sequences to remove PCR and sequencing errors. To assign V, D and J gene segments, CDR3 sequences were aligned to IMGT reference sequences. For a sequence to be retained, a match of at least six nucleotides to both a V gene segment and a J gene segment was required. A rearrangement counted as productive if the CDR3 had no stop codons and remained in frame with V and J, and every other rearrangement counted as non-productive. CDR3 was defined by IMGT convention, running from the second conserved V-encoded cysteine to the conserved J-encoded phenylalanine. The earlier analysis of roughly 590 of the donors excluded sequences that lacked an unambiguous match to a single V gene segment. In an earlier analysis of more than 500 of the donors, a V segment was called functional when productive rearrangements were above 56.7%, and segregating when the standard deviation between donors exceeded 5%. A statistical classification framework was built to diagnose cytomegalovirus status from the catalog of TCR beta chain sequences. In a later analysis, TCR nucleotide sequences were compared against IMGT/GENE-DB human TR gene sequences so that V and J genes could be assigned. The TCRdist pipeline was used in a later analysis to assign CDR3 sequences and most-parsimonious VDJ recombination scenarios. In a later analysis, each TCR beta chain was defined by its CDR3 amino acid sequence together with its V-gene family, and reads lacking a unique V-gene family were excluded. A later analysis removed 600 or so highly shared, low-generation-probability nucleotide sequences to deal with suspected cross-contamination and a sequencing artifact. In a later analysis, a clonal expansion index was calculated for each public chain from normalized within-repertoire ranks of inferred template counts. Generation probabilities in a later analysis came from a VDJ recombination model fitted to out-of-frame rearrangements, and those results were checked against IGoR. In a later analysis, TCR-TCR, TCR-HLA and TCR-CMV co-occurrence was scored with hypergeometric tests, and a repertoire-size bias correction was applied to TCR pairs. To estimate false discovery rates, a later analysis permuted the HLA or CMV assignments 20 times. In a later analysis, co-occurring TCRs were grouped using DBSCAN, with TCRdist sequence similarity added in when clustering inside HLA-allele-positive subsets. For co-occurrence clustering, repertoires with fewer than 30,000 or more than 120,000 public chains were excluded, along with roughly 5 repertoires with anomalous nucleotide sharing. Imported from immuneACCESS, the table was reduced by TCRdb to in-frame sequences with V and J called. These copies leave out some clones; in studies compared against another copy, an unresolved V gene accounts for under half, and the cause of the remainder is not known. The DNA gave D and trimming, while V, J and clone size come from that table. Counted in this sample were some 150,000 clones; approximately 80% of them appeared once. 1.5% to 2% of the sample goes to the ten largest clones.

This receptor was obtained from a woman aged 30 to 39 in good health and CMV-seronegative. The source material was PBMCs. The rearrangement joined TRBV19 to TRBJ1-1, and 9 junction bases match TRBD1. The CDR3 reads CASARDRDTEAFF. At the DNA level, the sequence is TGTGCCAGTGCCCGGGACAGGGATACTGAAGCTTTCTTT.